This entry lists 10 T cell receptor beta chains sequenced from one sample in a study of CD8 T cells in ankylosing spondylitis. A single record per CDR3 protein comes from TCRdb applying MiXCR to the 5' RACE reads. Among 150,000 to 200,000 distinct CDR3 sequences listed, 11% were seen once. Source material: blood, either unsorted or a sorted T cell fraction (not recorded which). Receptors were obtained from a male donor with ankylosing spondylitis or in good health (not recorded which).

The rearrangement links TRBV19 to TRBJ2-3, with TRBD2 identical over 10 bases. The CDR3 covers 17 residues. V dropped 5 bases and J dropped 4; count of bases not matched to a gene: 12. Per germline, CDR1 LNHDA and CDR2 SQIVND (reference sequence). CDR3 bases: TGTGCCAGTAGTCCTATATTAGCGGGGGGCAAAGCAGATACGCAGTATTTT. Its translation is CASSPILAGGKADTQYF.

This chain uses TRBV5-1 with TRBJ2-1; D call uncertain. CDR1 is SGHRS and CDR2 is YFSETQ in the germline V gene. CDR3 size: 15 residues. Trimming pared 4 bases from V and 12 bases from J, leaving 23 bases between. CDR3 nucleotide sequence: TGCGCCAGCAGCCTGGAGACTCCGGAAACCAGTAGGCAGTTCTTC. Its translation: CASSLETPETSRQFF.

The CDR3 DNA follows: TGTGCCAGCGCTCCCGGGACAGTCGGCACTGAAGCTTTCTTT. Amino acid sequence: CASAPGTVGTEAFF. The J gene is TRBJ1-1, the V gene TRBV7-2; 7 bases line up with TRBD1. The CDR3 extends over 14 amino acids. The germline V gene encodes CDR1 SGHTA and CDR2 FQGNSA. Trimming cost V 8 bases and J 4 bases; bases outside gene matches: 10.

A single count supports this clonotype. Being one base from a much bigger clone, this may be a read error. The genes are TRBV20-1 and TRBJ2-1; 10 nucleotides match TRBD2. CDR3 size: 14 residues. The germline gives CDR1 DFQATT, CDR2 SNEGSKA (reference sequence). CDR3 sequence: CSARRTSGNNEQLF. Written as DNA, the CDR3 is TGCAGTGCTCGTAGGACTAGCGGAAACAATGAGCAGCTCTTC.

The genes are TRBV7-7 and TRBJ2-2; possible D gene TRBD2, 6 bases. CDR1 is SSHAT, CDR2 FNYEAQ, per germline (reference sequence). V lost 1 base to trimming and J lost 0 bases, with 9 bases between them. CDR3 size: 16 residues. The CDR3 DNA reads as TGTGCCAGCAGCTTAGGTAGCGGATCGAACACCGGGGAGCTGTTTTTT. Its translation is CASSLGSGSNTGELFF.

There are a few counts of this clonotype. The rearrangement uses TRBV7-2 and TRBJ2-7; 8 nucleotides align to TRBD2. CDR1 and CDR2 (germline): SGHTA, FQGNSA. The ends lost 5 bases at V and 2 bases at J; junction bases unmatched: 5. The CDR3 runs 14 residues. CDR3 sequence (DNA): TGTGCCAGCAGCGTGCCTAGCGGGCCCTACGAGCAGTACTTC. This codes for CASSVPSGPYEQYF.

This clonotype was found many times. The CDR3 nucleotides read TGCAGCGTTGATACAGGGGGCACGGTAGAGACCCAGTACTTC. Translated: CSVDTGGTVETQYF. The rearrangement links TRBV29-1 to TRBJ2-5; 9 positions agree with TRBD1. The trim removed 3 bases at V and 4 bases at J, leaving 6 bases unmatched. The germline CDR1 and CDR2 sequences are SQVTM and ANQGSEA. The length of the CDR3 is 14 residues.

This clonotype was seen ten or more times. The CDR3 sequence: CASSLLAGVYNEQFF. The CDR3 DNA reads as TGCGCCAGCAGCTTACTAGCGGGAGTCTACAATGAGCAGTTCTTC. The chain joins TRBV5-1 to TRBJ2-1; 11 bases fit TRBD2. The CDR3 sequence is 15 residues long. The germline gives CDR1 SGHRS, CDR2 YFSETQ. The J segment lost 3 bases and the V segment lost 2 bases, leaving 1 base of the junction unmatched.

In this sample, this clonotype turned up many times. The chain has TRBV12-3 or TRBV12-4 and TRBJ1-3, with unresolved D. Trimming removed 5 bases from V and 9 bases from J, with 8 bases in between. The CDR3 has 11 residues. CDR3 sequence reads: CASSLAGTIYF. In DNA, the CDR3 is TGTGCCAGCAGTCTGGCGGGCACCATATATTTT.

This clonotype occurred a few times. V is TRBV5-1 and J is TRBJ2-3; maybe TRBD2 (5 bases). Trimming took 0 bases from V and 4 from J, leaving 9 bases between them. The CDR3 covers 14 residues. Germline V CDR1 and CDR2: SGHRS, YFSETQ. CDR3 coding DNA: TGCGCCAGCAGCTTGGAGCCGGAGGCAGATACGCAGTATTTT. It translates to CASSLEPEADTQYF.